These T cell receptor beta chains were read from a single sample in a study of Ad26.COV2.S vaccination and SARS-CoV-2 variants. The data were produced by immunoSEQ multiplex PCR, yet TCRdb's version contains in-frame clones alone and is incomplete. Among a few hundred thousand clones, about 89% were seen once, and the ten largest hold less than 3.5%. This material consisted of peripheral blood, taken in a trial of Ad26.COV2.S vaccine versus placebo. These TCRs come from a person aged 18-60 years who received the Ad26.COV2.S COVID-19 vaccine or a placebo. Both conserved end residues are part of each CDR3. A D gene is named only where the DNA matches it firmly. The size field is filled for only some rows; it gives once, few, many or a size class.

j_gene | v_gene | abundance | d_gene | CDR3nt | CDR3aa
TRBJ2-7 | TRBV10-3 | NA | TRBD2 | TGTGCCATCGCAGCGTCCCGGGGACTAGCGGGATCCGAGCAGTACTTC | CAIAASRGLAGSEQYF
TRBJ1-1 | TRBV15 | NA | NA | TGTGCCACCAGCAGACCCACTTTGATCTCCACTGAAGCTTTCTTT | CATSRPTLISTEAFF
TRBJ2-5 | TRBV18 | NA | TRBD2 | TGTGCCAGCTTTGCCGGGAGGGCCGAAGAGACCCAGTACTTC | CASFAGRAEETQYF
TRBJ1-5 | TRBV19 | NA | NA | TGTGCCAGTAGTATGTCCAGGGACGATCAGCCCCAGCATTTT | CASSMSRDDQPQHF
TRBJ2-1 | TRBV7-6 | NA | TRBD2 | TGTGCCAGCAGCTTAGCGGGAGGGCCCCCCAATGAGCAGTTCTTC | CASSLAGGPPNEQFF
TRBJ1-2 | TRBV19 | NA | NA | TGTGCCAGTAGTATAGACCCGGGACATAGGAATGGCTACACCTTC | CASSIDPGHRNGYTF
TRBJ2-5 | TRBV7-3 | NA | TRBD1 | TGTGCCAGCAGCCCAACTGGACAGGGTCCCTTGGAGACCCAGTACTTC | CASSPTGQGPLETQYF
TRBJ2-1 | TRBV7-2 | NA | TRBD2 | TGTGCCACGGGCGGGAGGGGTACTTACAATGAGCAGTTCTTC | CATGGRGTYNEQFF
TRBJ1-4 | TRBV30 | NA | NA | TGTGCCTGGCGAAAACAGATTTATAATGAAAAACTGTTTTTT | CAWRKQIYNEKLFF
TRBJ1-1 | TRBV2 | NA | TRBD1 | TGTGCCAGCAGTGACCAGGGGGCGGCTGAAGCTTTCTTT | CASSDQGAAEAFF
TRBJ2-3 | TRBV5-1 | NA | NA | TGCGCCAGCAGTCCGGGACGAGATACGCAGTATTTT | CASSPGRDTQYF
TRBJ2-7 | TRBV13 | NA | TRBD1 | TGTGCCAGCAGCTTAGGGGCCGGGACAGGGTCGTACGAGCAGTACTTC | CASSLGAGTGSYEQYF
TRBJ2-1 | TRBV3-1/TRBV3-2 | NA | TRBD2 | TGTGCCAGCAGCCATGCTAGCGGATCATCCTACAATGAGCAGTTCTTC | CASSHASGSSYNEQFF
TRBJ1-3 | TRBV9 | NA | NA | TGTGCCAGCAGCGTAGGAACGGGAAACACCATATATTTT | CASSVGTGNTIYF
TRBJ1-3 | TRBV18 | NA | NA | TGTGCCAGCTCACTGACGGAAGACGTTGGAAACACCATATATTTT | CASSLTEDVGNTIYF
TRBJ2-7 | TRBV6-5 | NA | TRBD2 | TGTGCCACCATTCAGGTAGCGGGAGGGAGGGAGCAGTACTTC | CATIQVAGGREQYF
TRBJ1-2 | TRBV6-5 | NA | NA | TGTGCCAGCAGCCCCCTTTCCATAAAGGACTACACCTTC | CASSPLSIKDYTF
TRBJ1-2 | TRBV6-5 | once | NA | TGTGCCAGCAGTTACGCCTCAATTAACTATGGCTACACCTTC | CASSYASINYGYTF
TRBJ2-7 | TRBV28 | NA | NA | TGTGCCAGCAGGGAAGATCGGCCGGGGTCCTACGAGCAGTACTTC | CASREDRPGSYEQYF
TRBJ2-5 | TRBV5-1 | NA | NA | TGCGCCAGCAGCTTGGTTATCGGGGGCTCGGCAGAGACCCAGTACTTC | CASSLVIGGSAETQYF
TRBJ1-1 | TRBV28 | NA | NA | TGTGCCAGCAGTTCCCCTGGCTGGAGCACTGAAGCTTTCTTT | CASSSPGWSTEAFF
TRBJ2-6 | TRBV27 | NA | TRBD1 | TGTGCCAGCAGTTTATTAGGACAGGGTCTGGACGGGGCCAACGTCCTGACTTTC | CASSLLGQGLDGANVLTF
TRBJ2-2 | TRBV27 | few | NA | TGTGCCAGCAGTTTATTTTCAGGGAGGACCTCGAACACCGGGGAGCTGTTTTTT | CASSLFSGRTSNTGELFF
TRBJ2-3 | TRBV20-1 | NA | TRBD2 | TGCAGTGCTAGTATCTGGCCCAGCGGGGGGCAAGATATGCAGTATTTT | CSASIWPSGGQDMQYF